The 20 T cell receptor beta chains below come from one sample, sequenced in a study of CXCR3-negative and CXCR3-positive naive CD8 T cells. The TRB cDNA libraries were prepared by 5' RACE with UMI labels. TCRdb re-called the 5' RACE reads and gives one entry per CDR3 protein, without DNA. Here the sample table reports about 130,000 distinct CDR3 sequences. What was sequenced was naive CXCR3- CD8+ T cells from blood. The sample's subset: CD45RO-CCR7+CD27+CD95- naive CD8+ T cells lacking CXCR3 (TNR3-). The receptors were sampled from a human donor in good health. Some clones in this sample may be carry-over from other donors' samples.

This chain links TRBV7-9 with TRBJ1-1; TCRdb indicates TRBD1, and absent DNA this call remains unverified. The CDR3 is 21 amino acids. CDR1 is SEHNR and CDR2 is FQNEAQ in the germline V gene (reference sequence). The CDR3 protein is CASSLAPGMGGGRYSDTEAFF.

The V and J genes are TRBV5-5 and TRBJ2-3; there is no DNA to check the TCRdb D call of TRBD1. Germline CDR1 and CDR2: SGHKS and YYEKEE (reference sequence). This CDR3 is built from 15 residues. The CDR3 loop is CASSSGQTSTDTQYF. The full variable domain, with the rest looked up from reference TRBV5-5 and TRBJ2-3, is DAGVTQSPTHLIKTRGQQVTLRCSPISGHKSVSWYQQVLGQGPQFIFQYYEKEERGRGNFPDRFSARQFPNYSSELNVNALLLGDSALYLCASSSGQTSTDTQYFGPGTRLTVL.

This chain joins TRBV14 and TRBJ1-2. Germline CDR1 SGHDN, CDR2 FVKESK. The CDR3 has 14 amino acids. CDR3 amino acids: CASSQGRGPYGYTF. Complete variable domain (other parts from reference TRBV14 and TRBJ1-2): EAGVTQFPSHSVIEKGQTVTLRCDPISGHDNLYWYRRVMGKEIKFLLHFVKESKQDESGMPNNRFLAERTGGTYSTLKVQPAELEDSGVYFCASSQGRGPYGYTFGSGTRLTVV.

The V and J genes are TRBV29-1 and TRBJ2-1; there is no DNA to check the TCRdb D call of TRBD2. The CDR3 is 13 amino acids. Germline values: CDR1 SQVTM, CDR2 ANQGSEA. CDR3: CSGSGGSTNEQFF.

This chain connects TRBV12-3 or TRBV12-4 to TRBJ2-1; with no DNA, the TCRdb D assignment of TRBD1 cannot be verified. The CDR3 has 15 residues. This CDR3 reads CASSLDRSGGREQFF.

V gene TRBV5-1 combines with J gene TRBJ2-7; TCRdb indicates TRBD2, and absent DNA this call remains unverified. The CDR3 loop spans 15 amino acids. Germline-derived CDR1 and CDR2 are SGHRS and YFSETQ. This CDR3 reads CASSLDPSGAYEQYF.

The CDR3 sequence is CATSRDRGNQPQHF. The V gene is TRBV15, the J gene TRBJ1-5; there is no DNA to check the TCRdb D call of TRBD1. This CDR3 spans 14 amino acids. Germline V gene data show CDR1 as LNHNV and CDR2 as YYDKDF (reference sequence).

This sequence joins TRBV6-5 and TRBJ2-5; TCRdb selects TRBD1, and the lack of DNA leaves this call unchecked. The CDR3 totals 15 residues. Germline V lookup: CDR1 MNHEY, CDR2 SVGAGI. The CDR3 protein is CASSGRGEYQETQYF.

J is TRBJ2-5 and V is TRBV30. Germline V gene data show CDR1 as GTSNPN and CDR2 as SVGIG (reference sequence). The CDR3 sequence is 13 residues long. CDR3 in amino acids: CALTLPYQETQYF. Combining the CDR3 with reference TRBV30 and TRBJ2-5 gives the whole variable domain SQTIHQWPATLVQPVGSPLSLECTVEGTSNPNLYWYRQAAGRGLQLLFYSVGIGQISSEVPQNLSASRPQDRQFILSSKKLLLSDSGFYLCALTLPYQETQYFGPGTRLLVL.

The rearrangement uses TRBV20-1 and TRBJ2-5; as DNA is missing, the TRBD2 call by TCRdb cannot be tested. The CDR3 covers 14 residues. The V gene's germline CDR1 is DFQATT and CDR2 SNEGSKA (reference sequence). The CDR3 here is CSARGTKVKKTQYF.

The chain combines TRBV4-1 with TRBJ2-4; without DNA, the TCRdb call of TRBD1 cannot be checked. Germline CDR1 is MGHRA and CDR2 is YSYEKL. The CDR3 is made up of 13 amino acids. The CDR3 loop reads CASSQGTENIQYF.

The chain combines TRBV27 with TRBJ2-7; TCRdb proposes TRBD1, but this gene call is untestable without DNA. Germline CDR1 and CDR2: MNHEY and SMNVEV (reference sequence). The CDR3 runs 14 residues. The CDR3 region is CASSPTGGSYEQYF.

The V call is TRBV29-1, the J call TRBJ1-2. CDR3 length equals 14 residues. Germline assignment: CDR1 SQVTM and CDR2 ANQGSEA. The CDR3 here is CSGLGVGVEGGYTF.

The rearrangement links TRBV7-6 to TRBJ1-5; TCRdb reports TRBD1, a call that lacks DNA to check it against. CDR1 is SGHVS, CDR2 FNYEAQ, per germline. The CDR3 runs 13 residues. Here the CDR3 reads CASSPGQGLIKHF.

This chain joins TRBV6-5 and TRBJ2-6; TCRdb's D gene call, TRBD1, goes unchecked for lack of DNA. Germline CDR1 MNHEY, CDR2 SVGAGI. This CDR3 region has 18 residues. The CDR3 protein is CASSYEVQGESGANVLTF.

The chain joins TRBV4-3 to TRBJ2-7. CDR3 length equals 14 residues. Germline loops: CDR1 LGHNA, CDR2 YSLEER. CDR3 loop: CASSERQGSYEQYF.

The V and J genes are TRBV6-2 or TRBV6-3 and TRBJ2-2. The CDR3 runs to 14 residues. The germline V gene encodes CDR1 MNHEY and CDR2 SVGEGT. CDR3 sequence: CASSYSGDTGELFF.

The chain combines TRBV29-1 with TRBJ2-1; TCRdb's D gene call, TRBD2, goes unchecked for lack of DNA. This CDR3 comprises 14 residues. In germline, CDR1 is SQVTM, CDR2 ANQGSEA. CDR3 sequence: CSVEGTSGYYEQFF.

The chain combines TRBV11-3 with TRBJ2-5; TCRdb's D call of TRBD1 is untestable without DNA. CDR1 is SGHNT, CDR2 YENEEA, per germline. The CDR3 consists of 16 residues. CDR3 region: CASSFGRGTVGETQYF.

The chain couples TRBV7-8 to TRBJ2-1; TCRdb's D call, TRBD2, is unchecked because there is no DNA. CDR3 length equals 16 residues. The V gene's germline CDR1 is SGHVS and CDR2 FQNEAQ. CDR3 region: CASSPRAPSGSNEQFF.